These 2 T cell receptor beta chains were all obtained from the same sample, sequenced in a study of cytomegalovirus exposure and HLA in healthy donors. Vbeta (60) and Jbeta (13) primers were used in the PCR. Sequencing used immunoSEQ multiplex PCR; TCRdb keeps in-frame clones, though not all of them. The repertoire holds 100,000 to 150,000 clones, with 55% to 75% as singletons. Sequenced material: PBMCs. These receptors were taken from a human donor in good health.

J is TRBJ2-1 and V is TRBV7-2, with 8 nucleotides matching TRBD2. This CDR3 region has 11 residues. Germline CDR1 SGHTA, CDR2 FQGNSA. The DNA for the CDR3 is TGTGCTAGCGGGGCCCACAATGAGCAGTTCTTC. It translates to CASGAHNEQFF.

The V gene is TRBV28, the J gene TRBJ1-5, with D uncertain. Germline V gene data show CDR1 as MDHEN and CDR2 as SYDVKM. The CDR3 spans 12 residues. The germline V and J ends were trimmed by 8 bases and 4 bases, with 9 bases remaining between them. CDR3 DNA sequence: TGTGCCAGCGACATTGAGAATCAGCCCCAGCATTTT. Its translation is CASDIENQPQHF.